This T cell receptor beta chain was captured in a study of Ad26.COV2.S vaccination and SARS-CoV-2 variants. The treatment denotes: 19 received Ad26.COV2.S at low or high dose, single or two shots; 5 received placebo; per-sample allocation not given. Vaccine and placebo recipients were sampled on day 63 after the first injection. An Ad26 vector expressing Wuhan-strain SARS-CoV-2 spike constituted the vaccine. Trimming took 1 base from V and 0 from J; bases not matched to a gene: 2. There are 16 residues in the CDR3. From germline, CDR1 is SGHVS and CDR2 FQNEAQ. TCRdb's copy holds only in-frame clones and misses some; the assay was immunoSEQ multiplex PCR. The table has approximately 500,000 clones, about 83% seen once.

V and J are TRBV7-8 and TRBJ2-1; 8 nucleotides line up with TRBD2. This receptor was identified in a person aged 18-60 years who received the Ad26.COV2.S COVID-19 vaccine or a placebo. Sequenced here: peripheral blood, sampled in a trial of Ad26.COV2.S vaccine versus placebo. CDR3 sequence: CASSLDSGSSYNEQFF. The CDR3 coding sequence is TGTGCCAGCAGCTTAGACAGCGGGAGCTCCTACAATGAGCAGTTCTTC. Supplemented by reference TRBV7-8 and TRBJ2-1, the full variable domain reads GAGVSQSPRYKVAKRGQDVALRCDPISGHVSLFWYQQALGQGPEFLTYFQNEAQLDKSGLPSDRFFAERPEGSVSTLKIQRTQQEDSAVYLCASSLDSGSSYNEQFFGPGTRLTVL.